The rows below give T cell receptor beta chains drawn from one sample of a study of human T cells and chemical hapten exposure. MiXCR, run by TCRdb on the RACE reads, gives a single entry per CDR3 protein. The sample lists around 200,000 distinct CDR3 sequences, about 31% seen once, with under 3% in the top ten. The sample here was whole blood, taken in connection with sensitization to the hapten diphenylcyclopropenone (DPC). The receptors derive from a woman in her 30s with alopecia areata. Some clones in this sample may be carry-over from other donors' samples. Each CDR3 is given with its conserved first and last residue. A D gene is named only where the DNA matches it firmly. Expanded clones get a size class; other rows say once, few or many, or leave the size out.

v_call: TRBV28; j_call: TRBJ1-4; clone_size: -; cdr3_length: 15; d_call: -; cdr3_aa: CASSALTGGHEKLFF; cdr3_nt: TGTGCCAGCAGTGCACTAACGGGGGGACATGAAAAACTGTTTTTT
v_call: TRBV5-1; j_call: TRBJ2-3; clone_size: few; cdr3_length: 14; d_call: TRBD1; cdr3_aa: CASSGTGTADTQYF; cdr3_nt: TGCGCCAGCAGCGGAACGGGGACAGCCGATACGCAGTATTTT
v_call: TRBV7-2; j_call: TRBJ1-1; clone_size: -; cdr3_length: 14; d_call: -; cdr3_aa: CASSLARGHTEAFF; cdr3_nt: TGTGCCAGCAGCTTAGCCAGGGGACACACTGAAGCTTTCTTT
v_call: TRBV29-1; j_call: TRBJ2-5; clone_size: few; cdr3_length: 11; d_call: -; cdr3_aa: CSAGEGETQYF; cdr3_nt: TGCAGCGCTGGCGAAGGAGAGACCCAGTACTTC
v_call: TRBV11-2; j_call: TRBJ2-1; clone_size: few; cdr3_length: 12; d_call: -; cdr3_aa: CASSPSDQVPFF; cdr3_nt: TGTGCCAGCAGTCCTTCTGACCAGGTTCCGTTCTTC
v_call: TRBV4-1; j_call: TRBJ2-1; clone_size: -; cdr3_length: 16; d_call: TRBD2; cdr3_aa: CASSQISGRDPWGQFF; cdr3_nt: TGCGCCAGCAGCCAGATCAGCGGGAGGGACCCCTGGGGGCAGTTCTTC
v_call: TRBV20-1; j_call: TRBJ2-3; clone_size: few; cdr3_length: 11; d_call: -; cdr3_aa: CSARREDTQYF; cdr3_nt: TGCAGTGCTCGGCGGGAAGATACGCAGTATTTT
v_call: TRBV10-2; j_call: TRBJ1-1; clone_size: -; cdr3_length: 11; d_call: -; cdr3_aa: CASTGFTEAFF; cdr3_nt: TGCGCCAGCACAGGGTTCACTGAAGCTTTCTTT
v_call: TRBV11-2; j_call: TRBJ2-1; clone_size: -; cdr3_length: 15; d_call: TRBD2; cdr3_aa: CASSPLAGGPYEQFF; cdr3_nt: TGTGCCAGCAGCCCCCTAGCGGGAGGGCCCTATGAGCAGTTCTTC
v_call: TRBV5-4; j_call: TRBJ2-3; clone_size: -; cdr3_length: 14; d_call: -; cdr3_aa: CASSSLGKTDTQYF; cdr3_nt: TGTGCCAGCAGCTCGTTAGGGAAAACAGATACGCAGTATTTT
v_call: TRBV15; j_call: TRBJ2-5; clone_size: many; cdr3_length: 14; d_call: -; cdr3_aa: CATSPTAPRETQYF; cdr3_nt: TGTGCCACCAGCCCCACAGCCCCCCGAGAGACCCAGTACTTC
v_call: TRBV25-1; j_call: TRBJ1-6; clone_size: once; cdr3_length: 13; d_call: -; cdr3_aa: CASIPRINSPLHF; cdr3_nt: TGTGCCAGCATCCCCCGGATTAATTCACCCCTCCACTTT
v_call: TRBV28; j_call: TRBJ1-5; clone_size: few; cdr3_length: 16; d_call: -; cdr3_aa: CASSLYPGRVGQPQHF; cdr3_nt: TGTGCCAGCAGTTTATATCCGGGGAGAGTGGGTCAGCCCCAGCATTTT
v_call: TRBV28; j_call: TRBJ2-2; clone_size: few; cdr3_length: 15; d_call: -; cdr3_aa: CASSLHGANTGELFF; cdr3_nt: TGTGCCAGCAGTTTACACGGAGCGAACACCGGGGAGCTGTTTTTT
v_call: TRBV5-1; j_call: TRBJ2-7; clone_size: -; cdr3_length: 13; d_call: TRBD1; cdr3_aa: CASSFDRGYEQYF; cdr3_nt: TGCGCCAGCAGCTTCGACAGGGGATACGAGCAGTACTTC
v_call: TRBV9; j_call: TRBJ2-7; clone_size: few; cdr3_length: 15; d_call: -; cdr3_aa: CASSVGGTDFYEQYF; cdr3_nt: TGTGCCAGCAGCGTTGGGGGGACAGACTTTTACGAGCAGTACTTC
v_call: TRBV10-3; j_call: TRBJ1-2; clone_size: few; cdr3_length: 15; d_call: -; cdr3_aa: CAIRSGPPADYGYTF; cdr3_nt: TGTGCCATCAGGTCAGGGCCCCCGGCAGACTATGGCTACACCTTC
v_call: TRBV20-1; j_call: TRBJ2-3; clone_size: -; cdr3_length: 15; d_call: TRBD2; cdr3_aa: CSARVPTSGGHTQYF; cdr3_nt: TGCAGTGCTAGAGTTCCTACTAGCGGGGGCCATACGCAGTATTTT
v_call: TRBV24-1; j_call: TRBJ2-1; clone_size: few; cdr3_length: 15; d_call: TRBD2; cdr3_aa: CATSDRLAGGSEQFF; cdr3_nt: TGTGCCACCAGTGATCGACTAGCGGGGGGAAGTGAGCAGTTCTTC
v_call: TRBV6-2/TRBV6-3; j_call: TRBJ2-1; clone_size: -; cdr3_length: 18; d_call: TRBD2; cdr3_aa: CASSFRLAGGGGYNEQFF; cdr3_nt: TGTGCCAGCAGTTTCCGACTAGCGGGGGGAGGCGGCTACAATGAGCAGTTCTTC
v_call: TRBV20-1; j_call: TRBJ2-6; clone_size: few; cdr3_length: 14; d_call: -; cdr3_aa: CSSFSGSGANVLTF; cdr3_nt: TGCAGCAGCTTCTCGGGCTCTGGGGCCAACGTCCTGACTTTC
v_call: TRBV4-1; j_call: TRBJ2-1; clone_size: few; cdr3_length: 15; d_call: TRBD1; cdr3_aa: CASSSVSQGAYEQFF; cdr3_nt: TGCGCCAGCAGCAGCGTTTCACAGGGGGCATATGAGCAGTTCTTC
v_call: TRBV14; j_call: TRBJ1-3; clone_size: few; cdr3_length: 15; d_call: TRBD1; cdr3_aa: CASSPTGRSGNTIYF; cdr3_nt: TGTGCCAGCAGCCCGACAGGGCGCTCTGGAAACACCATATATTTT
v_call: TRBV2; j_call: TRBJ2-3; clone_size: once; cdr3_length: 13; d_call: -; cdr3_aa: CASSFRDIDTQYF; cdr3_nt: TGTGCCAGCAGTTTCCGGGACATTGATACGCAGTATTTT
v_call: TRBV5-1; j_call: TRBJ2-3; clone_size: -; cdr3_length: 13; d_call: -; cdr3_aa: CASSLSGPYTQYF; cdr3_nt: TGCGCCAGCAGCTTGAGCGGGCCTTATACGCAGTATTTT
v_call: TRBV20-1; j_call: TRBJ2-5; clone_size: -; cdr3_length: 14; d_call: TRBD1; cdr3_aa: CSARSGQGRETQYF; cdr3_nt: TGCAGTGCTAGGTCCGGACAGGGAAGAGAGACCCAGTACTTC
v_call: TRBV11-1; j_call: TRBJ1-6; clone_size: -; cdr3_length: 13; d_call: -; cdr3_aa: CASSLRGDSPLHF; cdr3_nt: TGTGCCAGCAGCTTACGGGGTGATTCACCCCTCCACTTT
v_call: TRBV7-2; j_call: TRBJ2-5; clone_size: -; cdr3_length: 14; d_call: -; cdr3_aa: CASSLNYPVETQYF; cdr3_nt: TGTGCCAGCAGCTTGAACTATCCAGTGGAGACCCAGTACTTC
v_call: TRBV10-1; j_call: TRBJ1-1; clone_size: -; cdr3_length: 15; d_call: -; cdr3_aa: CASSESKAVNTEAFF; cdr3_nt: TGCGCCAGCAGTGAGTCAAAAGCGGTGAACACTGAAGCTTTCTTT
v_call: TRBV5-1; j_call: TRBJ1-1; clone_size: many; cdr3_length: 15; d_call: TRBD1; cdr3_aa: CASSSGGWGNTEAFF; cdr3_nt: TGCGCCAGCAGCTCAGGGGGCTGGGGGAACACTGAAGCTTTCTTT
v_call: TRBV7-2; j_call: TRBJ2-2; clone_size: few; cdr3_length: 15; d_call: -; cdr3_aa: CASSRDLTSTGELFF; cdr3_nt: TGTGCCAGCAGCCGGGACTTGACCTCAACCGGGGAGCTGTTTTTT
v_call: TRBV10-3; j_call: TRBJ2-1; clone_size: few; cdr3_length: 14; d_call: -; cdr3_aa: CAITDESRYNEQFF; cdr3_nt: TGTGCCATCACCGACGAGAGTCGGTACAATGAGCAGTTCTTC
v_call: TRBV21-1; j_call: TRBJ2-7; clone_size: -; cdr3_length: 18; d_call: -; cdr3_aa: CASTEGSRDGARGYEQYF; cdr3_nt: TGTGCCAGCACCGAAGGGTCAAGGGACGGTGCTAGGGGGTACGAGCAGTACTTC
v_call: TRBV4-3; j_call: TRBJ2-1; clone_size: -; cdr3_length: 15; d_call: TRBD1; cdr3_aa: CASSQDIGTGNEQFF; cdr3_nt: TGCGCCAGCAGCCAAGATATCGGGACAGGGAATGAGCAGTTCTTC
v_call: TRBV4-1; j_call: TRBJ2-1; clone_size: -; cdr3_length: 17; d_call: -; cdr3_aa: CASSHPIGDRSYNEQFF; cdr3_nt: TGCGCCAGCAGCCACCCGATTGGGGATCGCTCCTACAATGAGCAGTTCTTC
v_call: TRBV20-1; j_call: TRBJ1-4; clone_size: few; cdr3_length: 14; d_call: -; cdr3_aa: CSAMVGGPNEKLFF; cdr3_nt: TGCAGTGCCATGGTGGGGGGGCCAAATGAAAAACTGTTTTTT
v_call: TRBV5-1; j_call: TRBJ1-1; clone_size: -; cdr3_length: 14; d_call: -; cdr3_aa: CASSLTGGDTEAFF; cdr3_nt: TGCGCCAGCAGCTTGACGGGAGGCGACACTGAAGCTTTCTTT
v_call: TRBV29-1; j_call: TRBJ2-3; clone_size: -; cdr3_length: 12; d_call: -; cdr3_aa: CSVAQGTDTQYF; cdr3_nt: TGCAGCGTTGCCCAGGGAACAGATACGCAGTATTTT
v_call: TRBV2; j_call: TRBJ1-2; clone_size: -; cdr3_length: 11; d_call: -; cdr3_aa: CASIENYGYTF; cdr3_nt: TGTGCCAGCATCGAGAACTATGGCTACACCTTC